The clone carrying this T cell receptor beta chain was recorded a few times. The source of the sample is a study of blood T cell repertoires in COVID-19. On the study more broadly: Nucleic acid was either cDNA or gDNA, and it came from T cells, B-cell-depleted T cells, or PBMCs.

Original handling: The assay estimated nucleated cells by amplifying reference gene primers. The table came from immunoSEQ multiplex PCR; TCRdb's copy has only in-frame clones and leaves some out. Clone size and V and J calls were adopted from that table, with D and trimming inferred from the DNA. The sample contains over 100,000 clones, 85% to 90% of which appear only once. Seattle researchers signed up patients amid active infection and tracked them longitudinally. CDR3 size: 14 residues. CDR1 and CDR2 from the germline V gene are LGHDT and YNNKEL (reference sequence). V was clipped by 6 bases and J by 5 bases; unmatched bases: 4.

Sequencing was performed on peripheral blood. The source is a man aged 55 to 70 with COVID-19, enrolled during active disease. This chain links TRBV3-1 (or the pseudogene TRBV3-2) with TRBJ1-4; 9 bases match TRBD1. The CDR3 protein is CASRQQGANEKLFF. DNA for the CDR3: TGTGCCAGCAGGCAACAGGGGGCGAATGAAAAACTGTTTTTT.